Listed here is a single T cell receptor beta chain. The antigen remains unidentified. An Oncomine TCR Beta short-read assay was used to sequence the DNA from cultured CD4+ T cells. TCRdb redid the calling of the PCR reads with MiXCR, one entry per CDR3 protein. The sample includes 12,000 or so distinct CDR3 sequences, 79% of them seen just once. This entry belongs to a study of vaccination and CD4 T cells after COVID-19. Study-wide context: Overlapping spike peptides served as the stimulus for the cells. These peptides came from SARS-CoV-2 and from the common cold coronaviruses HCoV-NL63, HCoV-OC43 and HCoV-229E.

Treatment described: approximately 9-day PBMC culture with coronavirus spike peptide pools or control peptides (ViraFEST assay). Wells that each held 1.8 million or so PBMCs were cultured with roughly 10 IU/ml IL-2 and 7.5 to 10 ug/ml peptide pools. Germline assignment: CDR1 DFQATT and CDR2 SNEGSKA (reference sequence). V was clipped by 1 base and J by 3 bases; unmatched bases: 3. The CDR3 sequence is 15 residues long. Sequencing was done on a sample of CD4+ T cells from blood, cultured in vitro. This chain connects TRBV20-1 to TRBJ2-6; 7 bases match TRBD1. The sequence was obtained from a human donor who had recovered from COVID-19. Here the CDR3 reads CSARAQGVGANVLTF. CDR3 nucleotide sequence: TGCAGTGCTAGAGCTCAGGGGGTTGGGGCCAACGTCCTGACTTTC.